This T cell receptor beta chain was identified during a study of regulatory T cells in long-lasting Graves disease. To make TCR beta libraries, researchers used iRepertoire HTBI primers and Arm-PCR of CDR3 regions. TCRdb used MiXCR to reprocess the multiplex PCR reads, holding one entry per CDR3 protein. The table lists some 560,000 distinct CDR3 sequences, roughly a sixth of them singletons, with 25% in the top ten. The CDR3 runs to 16 residues. Germline-derived CDR1 and CDR2 are SGHRS and YFSETQ. With 2 bases clipped from V and 0 bases from J, the junction kept 3 bases outside the gene matches. This clonotype was seen many times. The time point is: newly diagnosed GD, antithyroid drugs for less than 3 months. The TCR library was made from RNA extracted from PBMCs. These same data were also listed under a study on T cells in Graves' hyperthyroidism and ophthalmopathy.

The sequence was collected from a woman in her forties or fifties with Graves disease. The sequenced sample was peripheral blood mononuclear cells (PBMCs), obtained at new diagnosis, from a patient treated with antithyroid drugs. The chain recombines TRBV5-1 with TRBJ2-3, with 10 bases aligning to TRBD2. The CDR3 spells CASSLGSGGSTDTQYF. As DNA, the CDR3 is TGCGCCAGCAGCTTAGGTAGCGGGGGGAGCACAGATACGCAGTATTTT.